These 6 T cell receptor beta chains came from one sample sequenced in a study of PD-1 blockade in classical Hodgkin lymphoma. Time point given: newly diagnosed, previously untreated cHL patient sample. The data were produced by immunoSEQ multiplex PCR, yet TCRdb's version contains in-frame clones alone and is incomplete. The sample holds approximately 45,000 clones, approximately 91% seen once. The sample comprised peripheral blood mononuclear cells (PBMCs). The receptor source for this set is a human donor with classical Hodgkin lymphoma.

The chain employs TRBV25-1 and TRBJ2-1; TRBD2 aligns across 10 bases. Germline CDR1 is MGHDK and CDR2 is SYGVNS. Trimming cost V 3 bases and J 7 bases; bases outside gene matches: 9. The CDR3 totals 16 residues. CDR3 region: CASSDLPGLATNEQFF. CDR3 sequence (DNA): TGTGCCAGCAGTGACCTACCGGGACTAGCGACTAATGAGCAGTTCTTC.

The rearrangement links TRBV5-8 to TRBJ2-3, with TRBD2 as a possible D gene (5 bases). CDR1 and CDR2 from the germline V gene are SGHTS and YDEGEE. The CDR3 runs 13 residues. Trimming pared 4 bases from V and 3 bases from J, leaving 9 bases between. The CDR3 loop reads CASSAGKTDTQYF. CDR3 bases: TGTGCCAGCAGCGCGGGCAAAACAGATACGCAGTATTTT.

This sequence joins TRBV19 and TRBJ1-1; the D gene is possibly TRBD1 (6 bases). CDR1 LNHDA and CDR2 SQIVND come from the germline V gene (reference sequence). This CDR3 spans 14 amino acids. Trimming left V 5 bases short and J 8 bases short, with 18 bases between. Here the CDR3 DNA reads TGTGCCAGTAGTTTCTACAGGGCGGGGGACGAAGCTTTCTTT. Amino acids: CASSFYRAGDEAFF. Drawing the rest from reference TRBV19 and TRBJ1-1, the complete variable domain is DGGITQSPKYLFRKEGQNVTLSCEQNLNHDAMYWYRQDPGQGLRLIYYSQIVNDFQKGDIAEGYSVSREKKESFPLTVTSAQKNPTAFYLCASSFYRAGDEAFFGQGTRLTVV.

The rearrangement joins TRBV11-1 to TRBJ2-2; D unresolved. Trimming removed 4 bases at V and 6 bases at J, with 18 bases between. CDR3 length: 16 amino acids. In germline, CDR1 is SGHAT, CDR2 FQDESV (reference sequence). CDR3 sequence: CASSYRSLAVAGELFF. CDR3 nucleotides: TGTGCCAGCAGCTACCGGTCTCTGGCGGTGGCCGGGGAGCTGTTTTTT.

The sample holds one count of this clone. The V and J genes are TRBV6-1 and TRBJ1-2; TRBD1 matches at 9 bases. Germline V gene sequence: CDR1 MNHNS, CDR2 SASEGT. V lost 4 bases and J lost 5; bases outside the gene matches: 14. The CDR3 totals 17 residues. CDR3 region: CASSVFPWDREKYGYTF. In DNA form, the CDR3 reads TGTGCCAGCAGTGTGTTCCCGTGGGACAGGGAAAAGTATGGCTACACCTTC.

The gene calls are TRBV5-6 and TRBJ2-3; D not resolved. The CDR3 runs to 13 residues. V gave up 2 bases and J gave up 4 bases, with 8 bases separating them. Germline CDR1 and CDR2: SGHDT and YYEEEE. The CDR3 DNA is TGTGCCAGCAGCTTAGAGCAGGCAGATACGCAGTATTTT. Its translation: CASSLEQADTQYF.